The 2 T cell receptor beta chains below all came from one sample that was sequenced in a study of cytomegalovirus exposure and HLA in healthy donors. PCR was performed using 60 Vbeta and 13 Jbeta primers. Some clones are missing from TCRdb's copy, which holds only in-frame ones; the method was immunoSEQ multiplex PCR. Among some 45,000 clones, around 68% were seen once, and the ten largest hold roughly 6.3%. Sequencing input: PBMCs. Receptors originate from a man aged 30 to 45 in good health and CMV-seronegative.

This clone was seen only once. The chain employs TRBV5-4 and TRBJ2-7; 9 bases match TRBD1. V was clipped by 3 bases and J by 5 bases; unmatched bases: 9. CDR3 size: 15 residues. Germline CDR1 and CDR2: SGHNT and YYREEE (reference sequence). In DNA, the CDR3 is TGTGCCAGCAGCTCACCGGGACAGGGATGGGACGAGCAGTACTTC. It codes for CASSSPGQGWDEQYF. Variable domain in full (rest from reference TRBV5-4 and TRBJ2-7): ETGVTQSPTHLIKTRGQQVTLRCSSQSGHNTVSWYQQALGQGPQFIFQYYREEENGRGNFPPRFSGLQFPNYSSELNVNALELDDSALYLCASSSPGQGWDEQYFGPGTRLTVT.

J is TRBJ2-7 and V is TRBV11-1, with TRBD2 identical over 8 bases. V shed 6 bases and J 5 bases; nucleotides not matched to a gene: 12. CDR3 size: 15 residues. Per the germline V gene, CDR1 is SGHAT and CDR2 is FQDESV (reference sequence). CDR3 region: CASSEGGTRVHEQYF. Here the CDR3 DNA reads TGTGCCAGCAGTGAGGGGGGGACTAGAGTCCACGAGCAGTACTTC.